Below, one T cell receptor beta chain is given with its context. What it binds is unknown. These data are taken from a study of early T cells in non-severe SARS-CoV-2 infection. Points from the study as a whole: Anti-spike CD8 responses were favored in VDJdb matching, and private and CD4 specificities were missed.

The CDR3 sequence is 13 residues long. V was cut by 8 bases and J by 1 base, with 11 bases left in between. MiXCR, applied by TCRdb to the 5' RACE reads, yields one record per CDR3 protein. The data contain roughly 51,000 distinct CDR3 sequences, approximately 7.5% of them singletons. The clonotype originates from an adult who was a healthcare worker with PCR-confirmed SARS-CoV-2 infection or an uninfected control (not recorded which). Sequencing input: whole blood. The chain has TRBV12-3 or TRBV12-4 and TRBJ1-1; D is unresolved. The CDR3 nucleotides are TGTGCCAGCTTCCGGGGAGCGAACACTGAAGCTTTCTTT. Its translation: CASFRGANTEAFF.